This T cell receptor (beta chain) was recovered during a study of shared clonotypes between healthy human individuals. Germline values: CDR1 MDHEN, CDR2 SYDVKM. J lost 1 base, V lost 2 bases, and 4 bases had no gene match. This CDR3 contains 15 residues. CD45RO-negative CD8 cells positively selected for CCR7 made up the naive population, which excluded terminally differentiated effector memory CD45RA+ cells. Per the original methods: ImmunoSEQ output held junction-only sequences without quality scores, so filtering differed. The repertoire was sequenced with immunoSEQ multiplex PCR; TCRdb's copy has only in-frame clones and lacks some. That table supplies the V and J calls and clone size; D and trimming were determined from the DNA. The sample includes under 2,000,000 clones, approximately 95% of them seen just once.

The sequence derives from a man aged 18 to 29 in good health. What was sequenced was naive CD8+ T cells sorted from blood. V gene TRBV28 combines with J gene TRBJ1-2, with 7 bases matching TRBD1. The CDR3 coding sequence is TGTGCCAGCAGTTTAACGGCAGGGGGTAACTATGGCTACACCTTC. It encodes CASSLTAGGNYGYTF.